The rows below give T cell receptor beta chains drawn from one sample of a study of shared clonotypes between healthy human individuals. This table comes from immunoSEQ multiplex PCR, and its TCRdb copy is limited to in-frame clones, with some not included. The sample has millions of clones; just over 90% are singletons. Sequencing used naive CD4+ T cells sorted from blood. The receptors here all came from a man aged 18 to 35 in good health. Each CDR3 is given with its conserved first and last residue. A D gene is named only where the DNA matches it firmly. Not every row has a clone size; where given, it reads once, few, many or a size class.

>-|TRBJ1-5|TRBD1|TRBV30
TGTGCCTGGAGTTTCACAGGGGCTAGCAATCAGCCCCAGCATTTT
CAWSFTGASNQPQHF
>-|TRBJ1-6|-|TRBV5-1
TGCGCCAGCAGCTTGGATGAGGGCTCACCCCTCCACTTT
CASSLDEGSPLHF
>-|TRBJ2-6|TRBD1|TRBV6-5
TGTGCCAGCAGGGACAGGCAGCTGTCCTCCAACGTCCTGACTTTC
CASRDRQLSSNVLTF
>-|TRBJ2-5|-|TRBV7-2
TGTGCCAGCAGCTTAGGCCGGGACTCAGGAGCGGAGACCCAGTACTTC
CASSLGRDSGAETQYF
>-|TRBJ1-1|TRBD1|TRBV7-8
TGTGCCAGCAGCTCGACCCTCGTGACAGGGGGCACTGAAGCTTTCTTT
CASSSTLVTGGTEAFF
>-|TRBJ2-1|TRBD1|TRBV4-1
TGCGCCAGCAGCCAAGGGGACAGGGGGCCCTACAATGAGCAGTTCTTC
CASSQGDRGPYNEQFF
>-|TRBJ2-2|TRBD2|TRBV10-3
TGTGCCACCGGGGGACTAGCGGGAGGAGGCGGGGAGCTGTTTTTT
CATGGLAGGGGELFF
>-|TRBJ2-3|TRBD2|TRBV7-8
TGTGCCAGCAGATATGAACTAGCGGGGGGCACAGATACGCAGTATTTT
CASRYELAGGTDTQYF
>-|TRBJ2-7|-|TRBV4-2
TGTGCCAGCAGCTTGACGAGGGGCCAGGGGGGCTACGAGCAGTACTTC
CASSLTRGQGGYEQYF
>-|TRBJ1-6|-|TRBV4-3
TGCGCCAGCAGCCTCAGGGACTCACCCCTCCACTTT
CASSLRDSPLHF
>-|TRBJ2-7|TRBD2|TRBV9
TGTGCCAGCAGCCCCGAGGGGGGACTAGCTAACGTCTACGAGCAGTACTTC
CASSPEGGLANVYEQYF
>-|TRBJ1-1|-|TRBV9
TGTGCCAGCAGCGTAGGTACAGGTCTCAAGACTGAAGCTTTCTTT
CASSVGTGLKTEAFF
>-|TRBJ2-2|-|TRBV10-3
TGTGCCATCAGTGAAAACGCCGGGGAGCTGTTTTTT
CAISENAGELFF
>-|TRBJ1-2|-|TRBV7-2
TGTGCCAGCAGCTTAAACAGCGTTGAGGGCTACACCTTC
CASSLNSVEGYTF
>-|TRBJ2-7|-|TRBV2
TGTGCCAGCCTCCCCGGACTGCCCGTGGACGAGCAGTACTTC
CASLPGLPVDEQYF
>-|TRBJ2-3|TRBD2|TRBV19
TGTGCCAGTACCACGGGAGGGCGCACAGATACGCAGTATTTT
CASTTGGRTDTQYF
>-|TRBJ2-5|TRBD2|TRBV4-3
TGCGCCAGCAGCCAAGATCCTGGCGGGAGACTTCAAGAGACCCAGTACTTC
CASSQDPGGRLQETQYF
>-|TRBJ1-2|-|TRBV14
TGTGCCAGCAGCCAATCGGTGAATGGGTACTATGGCTACACCTTC
CASSQSVNGYYGYTF
>-|TRBJ2-2|-|TRBV30
TGTGCCTGGAGTGTGGAGGGGACCGGGGAGCTGTTTTTT
CAWSVEGTGELFF
>-|TRBJ1-1|-|TRBV2
TGTGCCAGCATGAGGTTGACGATGAACACTGAAGCTTTCTTT
CASMRLTMNTEAFF
>-|TRBJ1-4|-|TRBV15
TGTGCCACCAGCAGGGGACTAGGGGGAGGGGACGAAAAACTGTTTTTT
CATSRGLGGGDEKLFF
>-|TRBJ2-7|-|TRBV2
TGTGCCAGTCGGGACTCGGAGGTCGGCGAGCAGTACTTC
CASRDSEVGEQYF
>-|TRBJ1-4|-|TRBV7-2
TGTGCCAGCAGCTTATACAGGGCTGAAAAACTGTTTTTT
CASSLYRAEKLFF
>-|TRBJ1-1|-|TRBV19
TGTGCCAGTACCCTCGGGGGGGTGGGCACTGAAGCTTTCTTT
CASTLGGVGTEAFF
>once|TRBJ1-1|-|TRBV5-4
TGTGCCAGCAGCTCACTACAGGGTCTGAACACTGAAGCTTTCTTT
CASSSLQGLNTEAFF
>-|TRBJ1-1|-|TRBV7-2
TGTGCCAGCAGCTTCCTGGGAGAAGCTTTCTTT
CASSFLGEAFF